This T cell receptor (beta chain) was sequenced in a study of blood T cells in healthy people across ages. Study-wide results and caveats: The diversity estimates, figures obtained from one million T cells, were considered underestimates. Greater diversity and more naive CD4+ cells were seen in long-lived donors than in aged donors. Percentage of naive T cells showed a strong correlation with TCR beta diversity.

Sample-barcoded 5' priming and a J-beta primer mix drove a second PCR of roughly 6 to 12 cycles. The study obtained at least 2.5 million CDR3-containing paired-end reads from every sample. TCRdb called the 5' RACE reads again in MiXCR, with one record for every CDR3 protein. The table includes over 1,500,000 distinct CDR3 sequences, approximately 39% detected once. Germline assignment: CDR1 MDHEN and CDR2 SYDVKM. The CDR3 has 13 residues. The germline V and J ends were trimmed by 6 bases and 7 bases, with 13 bases remaining between them. As regards this clonotype: Its antigen remains unidentified.

Source material: blood. The chain couples TRBV28 to TRBJ2-4, with D possibly called TRBD1 or TRBD2 (5 bases each). The sequence was obtained from a human donor in good health. In DNA, the CDR3 is TGTGCCAGCAGGTTGAGGGGAGCCAACATTCAGTACTTC. Its protein is CASRLRGANIQYF.